This TCR beta chain was captured by sequencing in a study of shared clonotypes between healthy human individuals. In the study overall: Donor ages ranged 18 to 49 years: two women, a few men. General study results and limits: Clonotype sharing among donors was expected to depend on sequencing depth.

About this clone: Its antigen is still unknown.

The donors were all Caucasian adults (living in Nashville, Tennessee). Sorted-subset replicate PCR reactions were performed with about 200 ng DNA, corresponding to about 30,000 T cell genomes. TCRdb's copy holds only in-frame clones and misses some; the assay was immunoSEQ multiplex PCR. Among 300,000 to 350,000 clones listed, around 79% were seen once. Germline trimming cut 5 bases from V and 8 bases from J; bases unmatched to any gene: 11. Germline-derived CDR1 and CDR2 are SGHTA and FQGTGA. The CDR3 runs 15 residues. This chain uses TRBV7-3 with TRBJ2-1, with 8 positions matching TRBD1. The source is a man aged 30 to 39 in good health. Sequenced material: memory CD4+ T cells sorted from blood. Subset noted: CD45RA-negative fraction. Here the CDR3 DNA reads TGTGCCAGCAGCCAAGCCGGGACAGGATTAGATGAGCAGTTCTTC. Protein sequence: CASSQAGTGLDEQFF. Complete variable domain (other parts from reference TRBV7-3 and TRBJ2-1): GAGVSQTPSNKVTEKGKYVELRCDPISGHTALYWYRQSLGQGPEFLIYFQGTGAADDSGLPNDRFFAVRPEGSVSTLKIQRTERGDSAVYLCASSQAGTGLDEQFFGPGTRLTVL.